This is a list of T cell receptor beta chains from one sample in a study of T cells in Graves' hyperthyroidism and ophthalmopathy. TCRdb re-called the multiplex PCR reads with MiXCR, one entry per CDR3 protein. This sample yields about 270,000 distinct CDR3 sequences, of which approximately 26% are seen a single time; around 28% belongs to the top ten. Sequencing used blood. The receptors were sampled from a middle-aged man with Graves' hyperthyroidism that later progressed to Graves' ophthalmopathy. CDR3s include the opening cysteine and the closing phenylalanine or tryptophan. Each record gives: V gene, J gene, clone size, D gene, CDR3 protein, CDR3 DNA. D genes are given only for firm matches. Part of the rows lack a size; the others show once, few, many or a class for expanded clones.

V: TRBV27; J: TRBJ1-1; size: many; D: .; CDR3: CASSRWGDGVTEAFF; DNA: TGTGCCAGCAGTAGATGGGGGGACGGGGTCACTGAAGCTTTCTTT
V: TRBV20-1; J: TRBJ2-7; size: many; D: .; CDR3: CSASASREQYF; DNA: TGCAGTGCTAGCGCCTCTAGGGAGCAGTACTTC
V: TRBV29-1; J: TRBJ1-1; size: many; D: TRBD1; CDR3: CSGGQGVAEAFF; DNA: TGCAGCGGGGGACAGGGGGTAGCTGAAGCTTTCTTT
V: TRBV28; J: TRBJ1-1; size: .; D: .; CDR3: CATTAPTLNTEAFF; DNA: TGTGCCACCACCGCCCCCACTCTGAACACTGAAGCTTTCTTT
V: TRBV6-1; J: TRBJ1-1; size: .; D: TRBD1; CDR3: CATLRGVGTEAFF; DNA: TGTGCCACCCTCAGGGGGGTTGGCACTGAAGCTTTCTTT
V: TRBV6-5; J: TRBJ1-2; size: many; D: TRBD1; CDR3: CASSYSWDRGRYGYTF; DNA: TGTGCCAGCAGTTACTCATGGGACAGGGGACGCTATGGCTACACCTTC
V: TRBV18; J: TRBJ2-2; size: .; D: TRBD2; CDR3: CASSPLADTGELFF; DNA: TGTGCCAGCTCACCGCTAGCGGACACCGGGGAGCTGTTTTTT
V: TRBV29-1; J: TRBJ2-7; size: many; D: TRBD1; CDR3: CSVPGQSSYEQYF; DNA: TGCAGCGTTCCGGGACAGTCCTCCTACGAGCAGTACTTC
V: TRBV20-1; J: TRBJ2-5; size: many; D: .; CDR3: CSARMGETQYF; DNA: TGCAGTGCTAGGATGGGGGAGACCCAGTACTTC
V: TRBV30; J: TRBJ1-2; size: many; D: .; CDR3: CAWSERTETYGYTF; DNA: TGTGCCTGGAGTGAACGGACAGAGACCTATGGCTACACCTTC
V: TRBV5-1; J: TRBJ2-7; size: many; D: TRBD1; CDR3: CASRSNVDRSYEQYF; DNA: TGCGCCAGCCGCAGCAATGTGGACAGGAGCTACGAGCAGTACTTC
V: TRBV12-3/TRBV12-4; J: TRBJ1-2; size: .; D: .; CDR3: CASGTGNYGYTF; DNA: TGTGCCAGCGGGACGGGTAACTATGGCTACACCTTC
V: TRBV12-3/TRBV12-4; J: TRBJ1-2; size: .; D: TRBD1; CDR3: CASSLATPGQGSHGYTF; DNA: TGTGCCAGCAGTTTAGCTACACCGGGACAGGGAAGTCATGGCTACACCTTC
V: TRBV24-1; J: TRBJ1-2; size: many; D: .; CDR3: CATSGSGFTGYTF; DNA: TGTGCCACCAGTGGTTCGGGTTTTACTGGCTACACCTTC
V: TRBV11-2; J: TRBJ2-2; size: many; D: TRBD2; CDR3: CASSPFFRLAGGRSGELFF; DNA: TGTGCCAGCAGCCCCTTCTTCCGGCTAGCGGGAGGCCGGAGCGGGGAGCTGTTTTTT
V: TRBV6-1; J: TRBJ2-7; size: .; D: .; CDR3: CASSPEGLPRYEQYF; DNA: TGTGCCAGCAGTCCCGAAGGCTTGCCGAGGTACGAGCAGTACTTC
V: TRBV20-1; J: TRBJ1-5; size: .; D: TRBD1; CDR3: CSVQTGGTNKNQPQHF; DNA: TGCAGTGTTCAGACAGGGGGGACCAACAAGAATCAGCCCCAGCATTTT
V: TRBV2; J: TRBJ1-1; size: many; D: .; CDR3: CASSEGEAEAFF; DNA: TGTGCCAGCAGTGAAGGGGAGGCTGAAGCTTTCTTT
V: TRBV5-1; J: TRBJ2-7; size: many; D: .; CDR3: CASSLSVSGGGEQYF; DNA: TGCGCCAGCAGCTTGTCTGTTTCCGGGGGCGGCGAGCAGTACTTC
V: TRBV20-1; J: TRBJ1-2; size: .; D: .; CDR3: CSASPTIRGINGYTF; DNA: TGCAGTGCTAGCCCTACCATAAGGGGAATCAATGGCTACACCTTC
V: TRBV7-8; J: TRBJ2-5; size: .; D: .; CDR3: CASIFGLASEDQETQYF; DNA: TGTGCCAGCATTTTCGGTCTGGCTAGCGAGGACCAAGAGACCCAGTACTTC
V: TRBV7-8; J: TRBJ1-1; size: many; D: .; CDR3: CASSLVSANTEAFF; DNA: TGTGCCAGCAGCTTAGTCTCAGCCAACACTGAAGCTTTCTTT
V: TRBV30; J: TRBJ1-2; size: .; D: .; CDR3: CASAGDFMGGYTF; DNA: TGTGCCTCGGCCGGGGATTTCATGGGAGGCTACACCTTC
V: TRBV6-1; J: TRBJ1-5; size: many; D: .; CDR3: CASSGTHNQPQHF; DNA: TGTGCCAGCAGTGGTACACATAATCAGCCCCAGCATTTT